These 21 T cell receptor beta chains were sequenced from one sample in a study of T cells in Graves' hyperthyroidism and ophthalmopathy. Amplified TCR beta CDR3 regions came from RNA transcripts. HTBI primers were employed in a first-round RT-PCR of the TCR CDR3. TCRdb re-derived calls from the multiplex PCR reads in MiXCR, one entry per CDR3 protein. The sample holds hundreds of thousands of distinct CDR3 sequences, less than 15% seen once. Sequencing was carried out using blood. All receptors derive from a woman aged 18-30 years with Graves' hyperthyroidism.

The chain uses TRBV12-5 and TRBJ1-3, with D perhaps TRBD1 (5 bases). CDR1 and CDR2 (germline): LGHNT, FRNRAP. This CDR3 is built from 17 residues. V was shortened by 5 bases and J by 0 bases, with 17 bases between the two germline ends. This CDR3 is CASGTGRLSLSGNTIYF. CDR3 sequence (DNA): TGTGCTAGTGGTACGGGACGGCTGAGTCTCTCTGGAAACACCATATATTTT.

This clonotype was seen many times. The chain joins TRBV7-2 to TRBJ2-7, with D tentatively TRBD1 (5 bases). V shed 1 base and J shed 7 bases, with 14 bases lying between them. Germline CDR1 is SGHTA and CDR2 is FQGNSA. The CDR3 consists of 14 residues. The CDR3 nucleotides read TGTGCCAGCAGCTTAGAGGCAGGGCGCGATGAGCAGTACTTC. Amino acids: CASSLEAGRDEQYF.

This clonotype was seen many times. This rearrangement joins TRBV30 to TRBJ2-5; D may be TRBD1 (6 bases). V was trimmed by 2 bases and J by 3 bases, leaving 7 bases between them. This CDR3 is 12 amino acids long. Germline values: CDR1 GTSNPN, CDR2 SVGIG (reference sequence). The chain's CDR3 is CAWSRQEETQYF. The CDR3 DNA reads TGTGCCTGGAGTCGACAGGAAGAGACCCAGTACTTC.

This clonotype showed up many times. The rearrangement uses TRBV28 and TRBJ1-2; D remains unclear. Trimming removed 5 bases at V and 3 bases at J, with 10 bases between. This CDR3 spans 13 amino acids. The germline CDR1 and CDR2 sequences are MDHEN and SYDVKM. The CDR3 DNA sequence: TGTGCCAGCAGTCATAATGGGCACTATGGCTACACCTTC. Protein: CASSHNGHYGYTF.

A single count supports this clonotype. The chain recombines TRBV7-3 with TRBJ2-3; possibly TRBD1 for D (6 bases). Germline V gives CDR1 SGHTA, CDR2 FQGTGA. V lost 4 bases and J 4 bases, leaving 18 bases between the germline ends. The CDR3 loop spans 16 amino acids. CDR3 residues: CASSSQGSPGADTQYF. CDR3 DNA: TGTGCCAGCAGCTCCCAGGGGTCGCCCGGCGCAGATACGCAGTATTTT.

V and J are TRBV2 and TRBJ2-1, with 9 positions matching TRBD2. The CDR3 consists of 14 residues. After removal of 4 bases from V and 6 bases from J, the junction contained 4 bases not matched to a gene. Germline V gene lookup returns CDR1 SNHLY and CDR2 FYNNEI. Here the CDR3 DNA reads TGTGCCAGCAGTGCAAGCGGGAGGACCAATGAGCAGTTCTTC. This translates into CASSASGRTNEQFF.

The chain is built from TRBV19 and TRBJ2-7; TRBD2 agrees at 7 bases. The trim removed 7 bases at V and 3 bases at J, leaving 12 bases unmatched. CDR3 size: 15 residues. Germline V CDR1 and CDR2: LNHDA, SQIVND (reference sequence). DNA of the CDR3: TGTGCCAGTAAGCTAGCGGAGGAGGGCGGCTACGAGCAGTACTTC. Its translation is CASKLAEEGGYEQYF. The full variable domain, completed using reference TRBV19 and TRBJ2-7, is DGGITQSPKYLFRKEGQNVTLSCEQNLNHDAMYWYRQDPGQGLRLIYYSQIVNDFQKGDIAEGYSVSREKKESFPLTVTSAQKNPTAFYLCASKLAEEGGYEQYFGPGTRLTVT.

This clonotype was found many times. The V call is TRBV5-1, the J call TRBJ2-3; possible D gene TRBD1, 6 bases. The CDR3 totals 15 residues. Looked up from germline, CDR1 is SGHRS and CDR2 is YFSETQ. V dropped 4 bases and J dropped 2 bases, with 14 bases sitting between them. CDR3 amino acids: CASSPGQIYTDTQYF. As DNA, the CDR3 is TGCGCCAGCAGCCCCGGACAGATATACACAGATACGCAGTATTTT.

This clonotype was seen only a few times. The V gene is TRBV19, the J gene TRBJ2-5; no reliable D call. The CDR3 has 12 residues. Germline CDR1 and CDR2: LNHDA and SQIVND (reference sequence). V lost 3 bases, J lost 0 bases, and 2 bases lay in between. CDR3 residues: CASSINQETQYF. The DNA of the CDR3 is TGTGCCAGTAGTATTAACCAAGAGACCCAGTACTTC.

J is TRBJ2-3 and V is TRBV7-2; 10 bases match TRBD1. This CDR3 is built from 16 residues. Germline CDR1 and CDR2: SGHTA and FQGNSA. V lost 4 bases to trimming and J lost 4 bases; unmatched junction nucleotides: 8. The CDR3 DNA reads TGTGCCAGCAGCTCTGACCGGGACAGGGGATCAGATACGCAGTATTTT. Translation gives CASSSDRDRGSDTQYF.

This clonotype was seen ten or more times. The CDR3 protein is CAWSYGGMNTEAFF. CDR3 nucleotide sequence: TGTGCCTGGTCCTACGGGGGGATGAACACTGAAGCTTTCTTT. The chain links TRBV30 to TRBJ1-1; the D gene is possibly TRBD1 (5 bases). V lost 5 bases and J 0 bases, leaving 13 bases between the germline ends. From germline, CDR1 is GTSNPN and CDR2 SVGIG (reference sequence). The CDR3 has 14 amino acids.

Note on this clonotype: This may be a read error: a much more frequent sequence differs by one nucleotide. The gene calls are TRBV28 and TRBJ2-1; 7 bases are shared with TRBD1. CDR3 length: 16 residues. Germline assignment: CDR1 MDHEN and CDR2 SYDVKM. The CDR3 nucleotides are TGTGCCGGCAGCATCAACGCGAACAGGGGTTACAATGAGCAGTTCTTC. Translation: CAGSINANRGYNEQFF.

At least ten counts were recorded for this clonotype. The V and J genes are TRBV18 and TRBJ2-1, with 11 positions matching TRBD2. Germline CDR1 KGHSH, CDR2 LQKENI. The V segment lost 3 bases and the J segment 2 bases; nucleotides outside the gene matches: 6. This CDR3 contains 17 residues. The CDR3 DNA follows: TGTGCCAGCTCACCTCTAGGTAGCGGGAGGGCCTACAATGAGCAGTTCTTC. As protein: CASSPLGSGRAYNEQFF.

The gene calls are TRBV30 and TRBJ1-6; D is possibly TRBD1 (6 bases). The CDR3 extends over 12 amino acids. CDR1 GTSNPN and CDR2 SVGIG come from the germline V gene (reference sequence). The V end lost 2 bases, the J end lost 16 bases, and 15 bases lay between the germline ends. Here the CDR3 DNA reads TGTGCCTGGAGTATGTCAGGGGCGATTCTCCACTTT. Protein sequence: CAWSMSGAILHF.

The chain carries TRBV7-9 and TRBJ2-2, with TRBD1 identical over 7 bases. In germline, CDR1 is SEHNR, CDR2 FQNEAQ (reference sequence). V gave up 5 bases and J gave up 7 bases; unmatched junction bases: 10. CDR3 length: 15 amino acids. CDR3 sequence reads: CASSPDRALSGELFF. Here the CDR3 DNA reads TGTGCCAGCAGCCCAGACAGGGCCTTGAGCGGGGAGCTGTTTTTT.

In its sample, this clonotype was seen many times. The CDR3 loop is CASSPIGRVGADTQYF. CDR3 coding DNA: TGTGCCAGCAGCCCAATCGGCAGGGTAGGGGCAGATACGCAGTATTTT. The chain carries TRBV7-2 and TRBJ2-3; TRBD1 might be the D (5 bases). There are 16 residues in the CDR3. The germline CDR1 and CDR2 sequences are SGHTA and FQGNSA. V was shortened by 5 bases and J by 4 bases, with 19 bases between the two germline ends.

This clonotype was seen just once. One base away lies a much larger clone, so this may be a sequencing read error. This chain uses TRBV28 with TRBJ1-5; the D gene is possibly TRBD1 (6 bases). This CDR3 has 18 amino acids. Per the germline V gene, CDR1 is MDHEN and CDR2 is SYDVKM. The CDR3 coding sequence is TGTGCCTGCAGTACCCTTATACTTCAGGGGAAAGGCAATCAGCCCCAGCATTTT. This sequence encodes CACSTLILQGKGNQPQHF.

This clonotype was seen many times. This chain joins TRBV10-3 and TRBJ1-5; D gene unclear. Trimming shortened V by 8 bases and J by 0 bases, and 11 bases separated the two germline ends. Germline V gene data show CDR1 as ENHRY and CDR2 as SYGVKD. The CDR3 consists of 14 residues. This CDR3 reads CAIQDVDSNQPQHF. CDR3 coding DNA: TGTGCCATCCAGGACGTCGATAGCAATCAGCCCCAGCATTTT.

This clonotype was seen only a few times. This chain connects TRBV24-1 to TRBJ2-1, with TRBD2 matching 8 bases. This CDR3 is built from 13 residues. The ends lost 4 bases at V and 6 bases at J; junction bases unmatched: 1. Germline lookup yields CDR1 KGHDR and CDR2 SFDVKD. The CDR3 sequence is CATSDGTSNEQFF. CDR3 nucleotide sequence: TGTGCCACCAGTGACGGGACTAGCAATGAGCAGTTCTTC.

This clonotype was detected a few times. The rearrangement uses TRBV6-1 and TRBJ2-2, with D tentatively TRBD2 (6 bases). Germline CDR1 is MNHNS and CDR2 is SASEGT. Trimming pared 5 bases from V and 7 bases from J, leaving 14 bases between. The CDR3 length is 14 residues. Written as DNA, the CDR3 is TGTGCCAGCAGTCCCCTGAGGGAGGACGGGGAGCTGTTTTTT. This translates into CASSPLREDGELFF.

In its sample, this clonotype was seen a few times. V gene TRBV20-1 combines with J gene TRBJ2-3; 8 nucleotides align to TRBD1. Germline CDR1 reads DFQATT; CDR2 reads SNEGSKA (reference sequence). The CDR3 is 15 residues long. The trim removed 0 bases at V and 4 bases at J, leaving 6 bases unmatched. CDR3: CSARDSNRGADTQYF. CDR3 DNA sequence: TGCAGTGCTAGAGATAGTAACAGGGGGGCAGATACGCAGTATTTT.